This TCR beta chain was recovered during a study of T-cell memory formation after mild COVID-19 listed by TCRdb under 2021. Regarding the research as a whole: TCR sequence clusters from the two donors were found to be largely donor specific. Longitudinal TCRalpha and TCRbeta repertoire sequencing tracked T-cell clones expanding and contracting after mild COVID-19 in two donors. The cohort comprised two young, previously healthy adult volunteers, one female and one male. What the study reported, not specific to this receptor: Contracting CD4+ clones were located mainly in the CM and EM memory subsets, whereas CD8+ clones were found to be enriched in EMRA. Only two mild cases were covered in the study, and larger cohorts including severe cases with pre-infection samples were considered necessary. Clones that contracted from day 15 to 85 showed balanced CD4/CD8 phenotypes, whereas a second wave of clones that expanded from day 15 to 37 leaned towards CD4+. Some responding clones were found in pre-infection memory, which suggests that pre-existing cross-reactive memory T cells took part in the SARS-CoV-2 response. SARS-CoV-2 specificity was not confirmed for the second-wave clones peaking on day 37.

For sequencing, an Illumina NovaSeq 6000 was employed. TCRalpha and TCRbeta cDNA libraries were built by 5'RACE with constant-segment primers, adding sample barcodes and unique molecular identifiers. RNA was extracted from every sample with Trizol reagent. The libraries were amplified in two PCR steps, and the second step added a second sample barcode and Illumina TruSeq adapters. Libraries were sequenced on an Illumina NovaSeq with 2 x 150 bp paired-end reads. The paper's data handling went like this. With migec v1.2.7, reads were demultiplexed and then collapsed into UMI-guided consensus sequences. Using mixcr v2.1.11, UMI consensuses were aligned to TRA and TRB V and J templates and then assembled into clonotypes. A clonotype was counted as expanded or contracted only when both edgeR and NoisET called the clonotype significant, with the noise models trained on biological replicates. edgeR calls used a false discovery rate-adjusted p below 0.01 and a log2 fold-change threshold of 1. As an exploratory analysis of dynamics, PCA with hierarchical clustering was applied to max-normalized trajectories of the 1000 most abundant clonotypes. Separately sequenced CD4+ and CD8+ repertoires were used to assign the CD4 or CD8 phenotype of responding clones. In TCRdb, the public reads were trimmed at Q25 with fastp and aligned with MiXCR, with productive beta chains retained. Every distinct CDR3 protein forms one entry, paired with its most common genes and DNA. The V and J calls and clone size come from TCRdb's table, not from the authors' own analysis. The sample profile shows about 430,000 distinct CDR3 sequences; around 17% of them were found once. The ten biggest clones cover about a fifth of the sample.

PBMCs were isolated by Ficoll-Paque density gradient centrifugation. In the case of this clonotype: It has no known antigen specificity. The input lacks base qualities; no much larger clone sits a single base away.

Trimming takes 5 bases off V and 5 bases off J; junction bases not matched to a gene: 10. The CDR3 spans 15 residues, from the cysteine through the phenylalanine. Only the CDR3 part of the read is kept: 45 bases, read in frame from the first base. The germline V gene provides CDR1 SGHTA and CDR2 FQGNSA. Rearrangement joined TRBV7-2 to TRBJ2-5, and 8 junctional nucleotides match TRBD2. Sequencing was performed on PBMCs or a T cell subset sorted from them (not recorded which). The source of this sequence is a man between 18 and 35 years old who had mild COVID-19 (a few samples of this study predate the infection). The sample titles of this study are shuffled in the database, so cell type and time point are left out; the donor was told from shared clones. This receptor carries the CDR3 CASSGFGGARETQYF. The DNA sequence reads TGTGCCAGCAGCGGTTTCGGGGGGGCCCGGGAGACCCAGTACTTC.